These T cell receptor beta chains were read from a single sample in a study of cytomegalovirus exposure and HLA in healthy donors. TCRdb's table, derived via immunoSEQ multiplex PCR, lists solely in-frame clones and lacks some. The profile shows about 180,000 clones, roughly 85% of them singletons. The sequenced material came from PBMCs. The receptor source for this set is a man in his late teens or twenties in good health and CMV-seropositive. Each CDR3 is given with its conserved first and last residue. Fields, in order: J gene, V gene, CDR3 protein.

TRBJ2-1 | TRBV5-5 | CASSLLTGGKNNEQFF
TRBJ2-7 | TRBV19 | CASSIRGQGAEQYF
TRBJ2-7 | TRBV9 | CASSTGGKEQYF
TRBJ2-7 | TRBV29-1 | CSVVLAISYEQYF
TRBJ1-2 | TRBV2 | CASSQQGADYGYTF
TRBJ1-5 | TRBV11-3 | CASSLDPDRACQPQHF
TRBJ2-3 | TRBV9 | CASSRDYSNTDTQYF
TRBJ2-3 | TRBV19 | CASSTGTGETDTQYF
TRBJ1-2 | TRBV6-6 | CASSPGVDGYTF
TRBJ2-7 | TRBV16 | CASSQSGASSYEQYF
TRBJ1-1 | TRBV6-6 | CASSRRGTEAFF
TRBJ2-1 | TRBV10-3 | CAISEPAGRRQFF
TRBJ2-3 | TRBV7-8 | CASSPREKRNTDTQYF
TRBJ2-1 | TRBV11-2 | CASSLASGGYNEQFF
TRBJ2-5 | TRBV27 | CASSPIAGAGGETQYF
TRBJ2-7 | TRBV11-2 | CASSLNIQARSYEQYF
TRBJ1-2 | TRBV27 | CASSPDSKGYTF
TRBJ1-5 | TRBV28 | CASSFGGAGQPQHF
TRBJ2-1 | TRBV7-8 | CASSLASGGNEQFF
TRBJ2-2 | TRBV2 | CASSESAGRGELFF
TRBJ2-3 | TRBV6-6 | CASSPLAGGRDTQYF
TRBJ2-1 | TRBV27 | CASSAELGSASGGSSYNEQFF
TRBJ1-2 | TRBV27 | CASSLSGTNYGYTF
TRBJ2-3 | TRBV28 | CASSLATGRTDTQYF
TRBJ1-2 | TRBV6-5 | CASSPGSYGYTF
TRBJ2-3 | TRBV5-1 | CASSARDSFTDTQYF
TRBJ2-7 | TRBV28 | CATRTSGGATGIYEQYF
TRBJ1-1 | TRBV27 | CASSSGQGRDEAFF
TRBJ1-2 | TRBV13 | CASTLGDRENYGYTF
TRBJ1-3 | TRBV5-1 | CASSLGAMTGNTIYF
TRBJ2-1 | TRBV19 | CASKIDRSYNEQFF
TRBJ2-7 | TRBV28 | CASTPWGTGGNEQYF
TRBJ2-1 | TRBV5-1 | CASSVLAGGSYNEQFF
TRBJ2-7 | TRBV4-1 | CASSGVGTEQYF
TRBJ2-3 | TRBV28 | CASSSTPDRVTDTQYF
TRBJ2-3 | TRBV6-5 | CASSRDYSSTDTQYF
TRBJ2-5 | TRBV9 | CASSHKEGRETQYF
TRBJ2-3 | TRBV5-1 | CASSLAQVTDTQYF
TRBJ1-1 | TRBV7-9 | CASRLITGDTEAFF
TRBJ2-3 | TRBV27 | CASSLLGQGMRTDTQYF
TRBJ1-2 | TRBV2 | CASSRMGGAQVYGYTF
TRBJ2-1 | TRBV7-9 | CASSPYTGTSGIDEQFF
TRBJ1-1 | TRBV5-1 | CASSSPPAGKAFF
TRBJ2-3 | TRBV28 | CASSTSGGTDTQYF
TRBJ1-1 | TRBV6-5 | CASSYSGGTEAFF